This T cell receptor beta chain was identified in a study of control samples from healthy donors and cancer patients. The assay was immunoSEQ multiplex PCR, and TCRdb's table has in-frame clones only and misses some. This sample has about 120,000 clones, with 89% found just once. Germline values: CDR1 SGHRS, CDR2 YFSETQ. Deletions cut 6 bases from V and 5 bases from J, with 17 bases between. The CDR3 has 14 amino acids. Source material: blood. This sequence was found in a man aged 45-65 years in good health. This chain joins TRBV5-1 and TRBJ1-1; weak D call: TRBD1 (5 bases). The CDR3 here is CASKAGGGETEAFF. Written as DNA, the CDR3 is TGCGCCAGCAAGGCCGGGGGAGGGGAAACTGAAGCTTTCTTT.